This passage covers 6 T cell receptor beta chains from one sample sequenced in a study of cytomegalovirus exposure and HLA in healthy donors. Amplification used 60 Vbeta primers and 13 Jbeta primers. Generated by immunoSEQ multiplex PCR, the TCRdb table keeps only in-frame clones and is missing some. The sample lists 100,000 or so clones, about four fifths seen once, with roughly 1.3% in the top ten. The sample consisted of PBMCs. The receptors come from a man between 40 and 49 years old in good health and CMV-seronegative.

The rearrangement links TRBV30 to TRBJ2-1; 13 nucleotides align to TRBD2. The trim removed 3 bases at V and 5 bases at J, leaving 7 bases unmatched. The germline V gene encodes CDR1 GTSNPN and CDR2 SVGIG (reference sequence). The CDR3 extends over 16 amino acids. CDR3 protein: CAWSHLGTSGDNEQFF. CDR3 coding DNA: TGTGCCTGGAGCCACCTCGGGACTAGCGGGGACAATGAGCAGTTCTTC.

V gene TRBV5-1 combines with J gene TRBJ2-1; 10 bases map to TRBD2. The ends lost 6 bases at V and 10 bases at J; junction bases unmatched: 10. The length of the CDR3 is 14 residues. The germline V gene has CDR1 SGHRS and CDR2 YFSETQ. In DNA, the CDR3 is TGCGCCAGCATCCCAGCGGGAGGGCCGGGGGAGCAGTTCTTC. Amino acid sequence: CASIPAGGPGEQFF.

The chain recombines TRBV5-8 with TRBJ2-7; no firm D call. The CDR3 totals 11 residues. CDR1 is SGHTS and CDR2 is YDEGEE in the germline V gene. V lost 4 bases and J lost 4, with 6 bases in between. For the CDR3, the DNA is TGTGCCAGCAGCGTCTCTTACGAGCAGTACTTC. It translates to CASSVSYEQYF. The whole variable domain, filled in from reference TRBV5-8 and TRBJ2-7, reads EAGVTQSPTHLIKTRGQQATLRCSPISGHTSVYWYQQALGLGLQFLLWYDEGEERNRGNFPPRFSGRQFPNYSSELNVNALELEDSALYLCASSVSYEQYFGPGTRLTVT.

The chain carries TRBV15 and TRBJ2-7, with D perhaps TRBD1 (7 bases). The CDR3 is 13 residues long. Trimming shortened V by 3 bases and J by 6 bases, and 12 bases separated the two germline ends. Germline CDR1 and CDR2: LNHNV and YYDKDF (reference sequence). CDR3 region: CATSSRGVGEQYF. The CDR3 coding sequence is TGTGCCACCAGCAGCAGGGGGGTTGGCGAGCAGTACTTC.

V usage is TRBV9 and J usage is TRBJ2-1; D possibly corresponds to TRBD2 (7 bases). Trimming removed 5 bases at V and 0 bases at J, with 12 bases between. CDR1 and CDR2 (germline): SGDLS, YYNGEE. The CDR3 loop spans 15 amino acids. The CDR3 loop is CASSAGAISYNEQFF. Written as DNA, the CDR3 is TGTGCCAGCAGTGCGGGGGCCATCTCCTACAATGAGCAGTTCTTC.

The CDR3 loop is CASSPQDQNTEAFF. The CDR3 region has the DNA TGTGCCAGCAGCCCACAGGACCAGAACACTGAAGCTTTCTTT. V gene TRBV7-3 combines with J gene TRBJ1-1; D might be TRBD1 (5 bases). The germline V and J ends were trimmed by 5 bases and 1 base, with 11 bases remaining between them. The CDR3 is 14 amino acids. CDR1 SGHTA and CDR2 FQGTGA come from the germline V gene.